A single sample is the source of the 15 T cell receptor beta chains below, sequenced in a study of T cells in Graves' hyperthyroidism and ophthalmopathy. Amplification of TCR beta CDR3 regions used RNA as the template. Initially, a first-round RT-PCR of the TCR CDR3 employed the HTBI primer set. TCRdb recomputed calls from the multiplex PCR reads with MiXCR, one row per CDR3 protein. The sample has hundreds of thousands of distinct CDR3 sequences, 16% seen once. Sequencing was carried out using blood. The receptors originated from a woman aged 25 to 39 with Graves' hyperthyroidism.

The chain has TRBV7-2 and TRBJ2-5, with 12 positions matching TRBD2. V lost 6 bases and J lost 4; bases outside the gene matches: 9. This CDR3 comprises 16 residues. Germline V CDR1 and CDR2: SGHTA, FQGNSA. In DNA form, the CDR3 reads TGTGCCAGCAGGAAATCCCTGACTAGCGGGAGAGAGACCCAGTACTTC. Amino acids: CASRKSLTSGRETQYF.

The J gene is TRBJ2-5, the V gene TRBV7-9; tentatively, D is TRBD2 (5 bases). Trimming took off 1 base at V and 6 bases at J, with 15 bases between the two ends. Germline CDR1 and CDR2: SEHNR and FQNEAQ (reference sequence). The CDR3 is made up of 15 amino acids. CDR3 bases: TGTGCCAGCAGCTTAGGGCAGACCGGGGTGAAGACCCAGTACTTC. This gives the protein CASSLGQTGVKTQYF.

This clonotype was observed at least ten times. This rearrangement joins TRBV29-1 to TRBJ2-7; TRBD2 aligns across 11 bases. Losses at the gene ends were 3 bases for V and 0 bases for J; bases not matched to a gene: 10. The CDR3 consists of 17 residues. Per the germline V gene, CDR1 is SQVTM and CDR2 is ANQGSEA. CDR3 bases: TGCAGCGTTGACGCTAGCGGGAGGCAACCCAGCTCCTACGAGCAGTACTTC. Its protein is CSVDASGRQPSSYEQYF.

This clonotype was observed many times. The chain links TRBV20-1 to TRBJ1-1; D call uncertain. Trimming removed 6 bases from V and 1 base from J, with 9 bases in between. Germline-derived CDR1 and CDR2 are DFQATT and SNEGSKA (reference sequence). The length of the CDR3 is 12 residues. DNA of the CDR3: TGCAGTGCCCACCGGGGGAACACTGAAGCTTTCTTT. It yields the protein CSAHRGNTEAFF.

Many counts were recorded for this clonotype. This chain links TRBV9 with TRBJ1-2, with D possibly matching TRBD1 (5 bases). The CDR3 has 13 residues. Germline CDR1 is SGDLS and CDR2 is YYNGEE. V gave up 5 bases and J gave up 2 bases, with 10 bases separating them. CDR3: CASSVGTNYGYTF. The CDR3 region has the DNA TGTGCCAGCAGTGTGGGGACGAACTATGGCTACACCTTC. The variable domain in full, completed from reference TRBV9 and TRBJ1-2, reads DSGVTQTPKHLITATGQRVTLRCSPRSGDLSVYWYQQSLDQGLQFLIQYYNGEERAKGNILERFSAQQFPDLHSELNLSSLELGDSALYFCASSVGTNYGYTFGSGTRLTVV.

This clonotype was observed a few times. The chain combines TRBV7-3 with TRBJ2-1; D call uncertain. The CDR3 runs to 15 residues. Trimming cost V 1 base and J 3 bases, with 10 bases left between them. Germline-derived CDR1 and CDR2 are SGHTA and FQGTGA. The CDR3 nucleotides read TGTGCCAGCAGCTTAAGCCCGAGCTTCTACAATGAGCAGTTCTTC. It is translated as CASSLSPSFYNEQFF. The variable domain in full, completed from reference TRBV7-3 and TRBJ2-1, reads GAGVSQTPSNKVTEKGKYVELRCDPISGHTALYWYRQSLGQGPEFLIYFQGTGAADDSGLPNDRFFAVRPEGSVSTLKIQRTERGDSAVYLCASSLSPSFYNEQFFGPGTRLTVL.

This clonotype was observed many times. This chain uses TRBV2 with TRBJ2-2; 9 bases line up with TRBD2. Trimming at V came to 2 bases and at J to 5 bases, leaving 6 bases not matched to a gene. Germline V lookup: CDR1 SNHLY, CDR2 FYNNEI. This CDR3 region has 16 residues. The CDR3 loop reads CASSERLAGRTGELFF. DNA for the CDR3: TGTGCCAGCAGTGAACGCCTAGCGGGACGGACCGGGGAGCTGTTTTTT. The full variable domain, rest sourced from reference TRBV2 and TRBJ2-2, is EPEVTQTPSHQVTQMGQEVILRCVPISNHLYFYWYRQILGQKVEFLVSFYNNEISEKSEIFDDQFSVERPDGSNFTLKIRSTKLEDSAMYFCASSERLAGRTGELFFGEGSRLTVL.

This clonotype was seen many times. The gene calls are TRBV12-3 or TRBV12-4 and TRBJ1-2; no firm D call. Trimming removed 3 bases from V and 11 bases from J, with 16 bases in between. The CDR3 is 13 amino acids. CDR3 in amino acids: CASSFLLTNQYTF. Here the CDR3 DNA reads TGTGCCAGCAGTTTTCTCCTGACAAATCAATACACCTTC.

The chain uses TRBV28 and TRBJ1-2; 8 bases fit TRBD1. Germline V lookup: CDR1 MDHEN, CDR2 SYDVKM. The CDR3 is 16 amino acids. J was trimmed by 4 bases and V by 8 bases; bases with no gene match: 15. The CDR3 protein is CASDQTAGTGSYGYTF. CDR3 bases: TGTGCCAGCGACCAAACGGCAGGGACAGGCAGCTATGGCTACACCTTC.

This chain links TRBV4-1 with TRBJ1-2; unclear D gene. The CDR3 consists of 13 residues. CDR1 is MGHRA, CDR2 YSYEKL, per germline. V was clipped by 1 base and J by 3 bases, with 6 bases between them. In nucleotides, the CDR3 is TGCGCCAGCAGCCAAGTTCCCTACTATGGCTACACCTTC. Its protein product is CASSQVPYYGYTF.

This clonotype came up many times. V gene TRBV2 combines with J gene TRBJ2-1; 12 bases agree with TRBD2. Germline V CDR1 and CDR2: SNHLY, FYNNEI. V trimming: 6 bases; J trimming: 8 bases; junction bases outside the gene matches: 5. The CDR3 is made up of 14 amino acids. This CDR3 reads CASSRTSGIDEQFF. DNA for the CDR3: TGTGCCAGCAGCCGGACTAGCGGGATTGATGAGCAGTTCTTC.

This clonotype has a handful of counts. J is TRBJ2-3 and V is TRBV18; no clear D gene. V gave up 0 bases and J gave up 6 bases, with 19 bases separating them. This CDR3 spans 17 amino acids. Germline V gene data show CDR1 as KGHSH and CDR2 as LQKENI. In DNA form, the CDR3 reads TGTGCCAGCTCACCACCGAATCATTCTCCGAGGAGTGATACGCAGTATTTT. This gives the protein CASSPPNHSPRSDTQYF.

The table lists this clonotype with a count of one. The rearrangement joins TRBV6-6 to TRBJ1-1, with a tentative D call TRBD1 (5 bases). Germline V lookup: CDR1 MNHNY, CDR2 SVGAGI (reference sequence). V lost 0 bases to trimming and J lost 0 bases, with 5 bases between them. The CDR3 loop spans 14 amino acids. CDR3 amino acids: CASSYSQVNTEAFF. The CDR3 bases are TGTGCCAGCAGTTACTCACAGGTGAACACTGAAGCTTTCTTT.

CDR3 in amino acids: CASSTGTGFVHEQFF. In nucleotides, the CDR3 is TGTGCCAGTAGTACCGGGACAGGGTTTGTGCATGAGCAGTTCTTC. The chain carries TRBV19 and TRBJ2-1, with 9 bases that match TRBD1. J was trimmed by 8 bases and V by 4 bases; bases with no gene match: 9. The germline CDR1 and CDR2 sequences are LNHDA and SQIVND (reference sequence). This CDR3 contains 15 residues.

This clonotype was detected many times. The gene calls are TRBV12-3 or TRBV12-4 and TRBJ2-2; D perhaps matches TRBD1 (6 bases). There are 15 residues in the CDR3. V was clipped by 6 bases and J by 2 bases, with 13 bases between them. The CDR3 loop reads CASRAGTHNTGELFF. The CDR3 nucleotides are TGTGCCAGCAGAGCCGGGACACATAACACCGGGGAGCTGTTTTTT.